The source of this TCR beta chain is a study of cytomegalovirus exposure and HLA in healthy donors (dated by TCRdb to the late 2010s). Describing the broader study: A later analysis indicated that the 100 to 150 validation repertoires were generated on the platform also employed for the roughly 720 repertoires of the first cohort. The study aimed to test whether cataloging public T cell receptors could reveal signatures of past pathogen exposure. Along with the roughly 700-subject first cohort, a separate validation cohort of about 110 different subjects was used. The study combined high-throughput TCR immunosequencing, statistical association of individual TCRs with disease status, and machine learning to predict cytomegalovirus infection status. The paper as a whole reports these results and caveats: A later analysis lacked HLA typing for the validation cohort, so it scored co-occurrence in that cohort across all 130 or so repertoires. The study listed 164 TCR beta chains as associated with cytomegalovirus. A few of the identified cytomegalovirus-associated TCR beta chains were confirmed in vitro to be specific for cytomegalovirus antigens. Most TCR sequences were seen in very few donors, while some public TCRs were found in many individuals. It was suggested by the authors that the approach could potentially be generalized to other disease states and immunological phenotypes. Subsequent analysis determined that TCRs grouped into clusters in the first cohort also showed a tendency toward co-occurrence across the roughly 120 validation repertoires, and about 93% of cluster scores exceeded 0. The classifier was reported to diagnose cytomegalovirus status with high specificity and sensitivity in both the original cohort and the validation cohort.

The donors belonged to the validation cohort of roughly 120 subjects, which was separate from the approximately 680-subject first cohort. Library construction relied on the immunoSEQ multiplex PCR assay. The authors processed their data as follows. A statistical classification framework was developed to diagnose cytomegalovirus status using the catalog of TCR beta chain sequences. TCRdb provides this immuneACCESS table in a form limited to in-frame rearrangements. Some clones are lacking; in checked studies, under half of them reflect an unresolved V gene, and why the rest are absent is not known. The V and J calls and clone size are taken from that table; D and trimming were inferred from the DNA. This sample gives 200,000 to 250,000 clones in total; approximately 88% of them show up just once. The top ten hold more than 12% of the sample. Trimming at the junction amounts to 3 bases on V and 1 base on J, and the germline ends lie 10 bases apart. Sequences MNHEY (CDR1) and SMNVEV (CDR2) are obtained from the germline V gene (reference sequence). The CDR3 has 14 amino acids, counting the end cysteine and phenylalanine. Just CDR3 DNA is preserved here, 42 bases in frame from base 1.

The sample holds one count of this clone. Its recognized antigen is unknown. Qualities for individual bases were not recorded, and no much larger clone is one base off. This sequence originates from a woman under 40 in good health and CMV-seropositive. Sequenced sample: PBMCs. Rearrangement joined TRBV27 to TRBJ2-7, with no confident D gene call. The CDR3 region has the sequence CASSFLSTSYEQYF. The sequence in DNA is TGTGCCAGCAGTTTCCTCAGCACATCCTACGAGCAGTACTTC.